The clone carrying this T cell receptor beta chain was seen only once. The antigen remains unidentified. Germline assignment: CDR1 GTSNPN and CDR2 SVGIG (reference sequence). This CDR3 is 13 amino acids long. The ends were cut back, 3 bases at V and 8 bases at J, with 16 bases in the middle. TCRdb's copy holds only in-frame clones and misses some; the assay was immunoSEQ multiplex PCR. The repertoire holds over 30,000 clones, with around four fifths as singletons. The data stem from a study of OX40 agonist ivuxolimab in advanced cancers. On the study more broadly: All patients had ivuxolimab intravenously every 2 weeks at 0.01 to 10 mg/kg. Dose-escalation patients were diagnosed with hepatocellular carcinoma, melanoma, renal cell cancer or head and neck cancer. The study, taken as a whole, reports: Specificity for antigen went undetermined in the expanded peripheral T cells.

Sampling times: baseline, cycle 4 day 1, cycle 7 day 1. This clonotype originated in an adult with an advanced solid tumor such as melanoma, head and neck, liver or kidney cancer. This chain joins TRBV30 and TRBJ1-2, with a tentative D call TRBD1 (6 bases). The sequenced sample was CD4+ or CD8+ T cells sorted from blood, obtained in a trial of the OX40 agonist ivuxolimab. In DNA, the CDR3 is TGTGCCTGGAGGCACGGGGGCGACCGGGGCTACACCTTC. Its protein is CAWRHGGDRGYTF.